The T cell receptor beta chain described here comes from a study of OX40 agonist ivuxolimab in advanced cancers. Study-level background: Three dose-escalation patients had partial responses: one with hepatocellular carcinoma and two with cutaneous melanoma.

Data came from immunoSEQ multiplex PCR; TCRdb stores just in-frame clones and leaves some out. The repertoire holds around 40,000 clones, with approximately 90% as singletons. From germline, CDR1 is MGHRA and CDR2 YSYEKL. V lost 4 bases to trimming and J lost 0 bases; unmatched junction nucleotides: 12. CDR3 size: 18 residues. This sequence was found in an adult with an advanced solid tumor such as melanoma, head and neck, liver or kidney cancer. The input for sequencing was CD4+ or CD8+ T cells sorted from blood, taken in a trial of the OX40 agonist ivuxolimab. This chain uses TRBV4-1 with TRBJ1-5, with 7 bases that match TRBD1. The CDR3 sequence: CASSPELDRVYSNQPQHF. DNA of the CDR3: TGCGCCAGCAGCCCCGAGCTAGACAGGGTCTATAGCAATCAGCCCCAGCATTTT.